The 7 T cell receptor beta chains presented below share a single source sample, sequenced in a study of blood T cell repertoires in COVID-19. TCRdb keeps only in-frame clones here, not all; method: immunoSEQ multiplex PCR. Altogether about 200,000 clones are present, 84% being singletons, with the ten largest covering around 3.1%. Sequencing was done on a sample of PBMCs or T cells enriched from blood (not recorded which). These receptors came from a woman in her twenties or thirties who had been exposed to COVID-19.

In its sample, this clone was seen once. The chain carries TRBV11-2 and TRBJ1-2, with D possibly matching TRBD1 (5 bases). V lost 0 bases and J lost 3, with 14 bases in between. Germline V gene sequence: CDR1 SGHAT, CDR2 FQNNGV. The CDR3 sequence is 16 residues long. The CDR3 spells CASSLDSQGYYYGYTF. In DNA form, the CDR3 reads TGTGCCAGCAGCTTAGATTCCCAGGGTTATTACTATGGCTACACCTTC. Filled out from reference TRBV11-2 and TRBJ1-2, the complete variable domain reads EAGVAQSPRYKIIEKRQSVAFWCNPISGHATLYWYQQILGQGPKLLIQFQNNGVVDDSQLPKDRFSAERLKGVDSTLKIQPAKLEDSAVYLCASSLDSQGYYYGYTFGSGTRLTVV.

The chain couples TRBV10-1 to TRBJ2-5; a possible D gene is TRBD2 (5 bases). The CDR3 sequence is 13 residues long. V shed 3 bases and J shed 6 bases, with 11 bases lying between them. Germline V gene lookup returns CDR1 WNHNN and CDR2 SYGVQD (reference sequence). CDR3 loop: CASSEFTGKTQYF. The CDR3 DNA reads as TGCGCCAGCAGTGAATTTACGGGGAAGACCCAGTACTTC.

The V call is TRBV7-9, the J call TRBJ1-4; D ambiguous. With 2 bases removed from V and 6 bases from J, the gap between germline ends came to 13 bases. Germline loops: CDR1 SEHNR, CDR2 FQNEAQ (reference sequence). CDR3 size: 15 residues. Here the CDR3 reads CASSLLAARDEKLFF. CDR3 in DNA: TGTGCCAGCAGCTTATTGGCCGCGCGGGATGAAAAACTGTTTTTT.

The rearrangement links TRBV19 to TRBJ1-4; a possible D gene is TRBD1 (5 bases). Germline CDR1 and CDR2: LNHDA and SQIVND (reference sequence). The ends were cut back, 3 bases at V and 0 bases at J, with 17 bases in the middle. The CDR3 spans 18 residues. The CDR3 coding sequence is TGTGCCAGTAGTATTCTGGCCGTACAGGTCGCAACTAATGAAAAACTGTTTTTT. Translation gives CASSILAVQVATNEKLFF. Drawing the rest from reference TRBV19 and TRBJ1-4, the complete variable domain is DGGITQSPKYLFRKEGQNVTLSCEQNLNHDAMYWYRQDPGQGLRLIYYSQIVNDFQKGDIAEGYSVSREKKESFPLTVTSAQKNPTAFYLCASSILAVQVATNEKLFFGSGTQLSVL.

This rearrangement joins TRBV10-1 to TRBJ2-2, with D possibly TRBD2 on 5 matching bases. V gave up 2 bases and J gave up 0 bases, with 10 bases separating them. The germline V gene has CDR1 WNHNN and CDR2 SYGVQD (reference sequence). This CDR3 has 16 amino acids. CDR3 DNA sequence: TGCGCCAGCAGTGAGGGGTGGCGGGCGAACACCGGGGAGCTGTTTTTT. Amino acid sequence: CASSEGWRANTGELFF.

The V and J genes are TRBV7-2 and TRBJ1-1; D gene unclear. From germline, CDR1 is SGHTA and CDR2 FQGNSA. There are 13 residues in the CDR3. Trimming left V 6 bases short and J 1 base short, with 9 bases between. The CDR3 nucleotides read TGTGCCAGCAGAACCACAGCGAACACTGAAGCTTTCTTT. Translation: CASRTTANTEAFF.

This clone has only a few counts. The chain employs TRBV5-1 and TRBJ2-5, with D possibly being TRBD1 (7 bases). Trimming took 4 bases from V and 5 from J, leaving 15 bases between them. CDR3 length: 14 amino acids. The V gene's germline CDR1 is SGHRS and CDR2 YFSETQ. The CDR3: CASSLLQGRETQYF. DNA of the CDR3: TGCGCCAGCAGCCTCCTACAGGGGAGGGAGACCCAGTACTTC.